The 11 T cell receptor beta chains below all came from one sample that was sequenced in a study of blood T cell repertoires in COVID-19. Profiling relied on immunoSEQ multiplex PCR, and the TCRdb table lists in-frame clones only, not all of them. This sample has about 160,000 clones, with roughly 80% found just once. The sequencing input was PBMCs or T cells enriched from blood (not recorded which). The receptors were sampled from a woman aged 35 to 49 with acute COVID-19.

This clone was observed many times. The chain employs TRBV7-6 and TRBJ2-2, with TRBD2 identical over 10 bases. Looked up from germline, CDR1 is SGHVS and CDR2 is FNYEAQ. CDR3 length: 16 amino acids. J lost 0 bases, V lost 5 bases, and 3 bases had no gene match. The CDR3 nucleotides read TGTGCCAGCAGCCCTACTAGCGGGGCGAACACCGGGGAGCTGTTTTTT. Translation gives CASSPTSGANTGELFF.

The chain employs TRBV3-1 (or the pseudogene TRBV3-2) and TRBJ2-1, with TRBD2 identical over 7 bases. Unmatched junction bases numbered 8, after V lost 4 bases and J lost 5 bases. The CDR3 covers 15 residues. Looked up from germline, CDR1 is LGHDT and CDR2 is YNNKEL (reference sequence). The CDR3 region is CASSPRGLENNEQFF. In nucleotides, the CDR3 is TGTGCCAGCAGCCCTCGCGGACTAGAGAACAATGAGCAGTTCTTC.

In its sample, this clone was seen once. The chain combines TRBV4-2 with TRBJ2-3; possible D gene TRBD2, 7 bases. CDR1 and CDR2 from the germline V gene are LGHNA and YNFKEQ. Trimming cost V 4 bases and J 3 bases, with 11 bases left between them. This CDR3 region has 14 residues. The CDR3 DNA reads as TGTGCCAGCAGCCGGGGGCGGGGGACAGATACGCAGTATTTT. It translates to CASSRGRGTDTQYF.

This clone came up once. The CDR3 spells CASSTSGIRSDTQYF. In DNA, the CDR3 is TGCGCCAGCTCGACTAGCGGGATACGGTCAGATACGCAGTATTTT. This chain connects TRBV5-1 to TRBJ2-3, with 11 bases aligning to TRBD2. CDR1 is SGHRS, CDR2 YFSETQ, per germline. Trimming took 7 bases from V and 4 from J; bases not matched to a gene: 8. This CDR3 is 15 amino acids long.

The rearrangement joins TRBV5-6 to TRBJ2-2; 12 nucleotides match TRBD2. Germline V gene lookup returns CDR1 SGHDT and CDR2 YYEEEE. The V segment lost 0 bases and the J segment 4 bases; nucleotides outside the gene matches: 4. This CDR3 spans 17 amino acids. CDR3 coding DNA: TGTGCCAGCAGCTTGGGACTAGCGGGAGTTGGCACCGGGGAGCTGTTTTTT. It yields the protein CASSLGLAGVGTGELFF. The whole variable domain, filled in from reference TRBV5-6 and TRBJ2-2, reads DAGVTQSPTHLIKTRGQQVTLRCSPKSGHDTVSWYQQALGQGPQFIFQYYEEEERQRGNFPDRFSGHQFPNYSSELNVNALLLGDSALYLCASSLGLAGVGTGELFFGEGSRLTVL.

The V and J genes are TRBV28 and TRBJ1-3, with D hard to call. The CDR3 totals 15 residues. Trimming stripped 7 bases from V and 0 bases from J, with 13 bases between. Looked up from germline, CDR1 is MDHEN and CDR2 is SYDVKM. The CDR3 spells CASTPHPSSGNTIYF. In DNA, the CDR3 is TGTGCCAGCACCCCCCACCCGAGCTCTGGAAACACCATATATTTT.

The rearrangement links TRBV5-1 to TRBJ1-3, with 9 bases that match TRBD1. J gave up 3 bases and V 5 bases, and 9 bases lay outside the gene matches. This CDR3 is built from 16 residues. Germline V lookup: CDR1 SGHRS, CDR2 YFSETQ. CDR3: CASRDLQGANGNTIYF. For the CDR3, the DNA is TGCGCCAGCAGGGATCTACAGGGGGCGAATGGAAACACCATATATTTT.

This clone was counted only a few times. This sequence joins TRBV7-3 and TRBJ2-2; 11 positions agree with TRBD2. This CDR3 has 17 residues. V lost 5 bases and J lost 3; bases outside the gene matches: 8. The germline V gene encodes CDR1 SGHTA and CDR2 FQGTGA. The chain's CDR3 is CASSAIAGGPYTGELFF. CDR3 coding DNA: TGTGCCAGCAGCGCTATAGCGGGAGGGCCGTACACCGGGGAGCTGTTTTTT.

J is TRBJ2-1 and V is TRBV7-9, with TRBD1 matching 8 bases. With V trimmed by 4 bases and J by 10 bases, 0 bases remained unmatched. Germline CDR1 SEHNR, CDR2 FQNEAQ (reference sequence). The CDR3 sequence is 11 residues long. Here the CDR3 reads CASSWTGEQFF. CDR3 bases: TGTGCCAGCAGCTGGACAGGGGAGCAGTTCTTC.

The chain links TRBV7-9 to TRBJ2-7, with D unresolved. This CDR3 contains 12 residues. The germline V gene encodes CDR1 SEHNR and CDR2 FQNEAQ (reference sequence). Trimming cost V 5 bases and J 6 bases, with 11 bases left between them. In DNA, the CDR3 is TGTGCCAGCAGCCACACTATGGTCGAGCAGTACTTC. Its translation is CASSHTMVEQYF.

J is TRBJ2-2 and V is TRBV7-6, with TRBD2 matching over 9 bases. The CDR3 is made up of 16 amino acids. Germline V gene sequence: CDR1 SGHVS, CDR2 FNYEAQ. The V gene end was trimmed by 1 base and the J gene end by 4 bases; junction bases not matched to a gene: 4. The CDR3 region has the DNA TGTGCCAGCAGCTTAGGAGTAGCGGGAGTCACCGGGGAGCTGTTTTTT. Protein product: CASSLGVAGVTGELFF. Using reference TRBV7-6 and TRBJ2-2 for the parts outside the CDR3, the full variable domain is GAGVSQSPRYKVTKRGQDVALRCDPISGHVSLYWYRQALGQGPEFLTYFNYEAQQDKSGLPNDRFSAERPEGSISTLTIQRTEQRDSAMYRCASSLGVAGVTGELFFGEGSRLTVL.